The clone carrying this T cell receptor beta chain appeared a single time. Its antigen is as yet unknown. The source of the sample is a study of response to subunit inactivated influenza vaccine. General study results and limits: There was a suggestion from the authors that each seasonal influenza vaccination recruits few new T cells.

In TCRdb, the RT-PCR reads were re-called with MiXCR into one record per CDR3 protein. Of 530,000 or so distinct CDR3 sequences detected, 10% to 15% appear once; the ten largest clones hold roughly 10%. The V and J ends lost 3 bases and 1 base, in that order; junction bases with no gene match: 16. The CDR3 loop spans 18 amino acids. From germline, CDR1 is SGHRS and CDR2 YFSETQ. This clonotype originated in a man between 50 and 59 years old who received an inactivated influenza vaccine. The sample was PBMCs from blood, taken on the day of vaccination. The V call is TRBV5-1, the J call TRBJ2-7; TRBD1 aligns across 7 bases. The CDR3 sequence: CASSWTLSGTANSYEQYF. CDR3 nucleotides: TGCGCCAGCAGCTGGACCCTATCCGGGACAGCGAATTCCTACGAGCAGTACTTC.